Given below is one T cell receptor (beta chain) in context. The sample is drawn from a study of T cells in Graves' hyperthyroidism and ophthalmopathy. Researchers barred patients who had uncontrolled infection, other autoimmune disease, pregnancy or lactation. Diagnoses used clinical symptoms, serum thyroxine and TRAb, thyroid ultrasound and orbital computed tomography. The source material, RNA transcripts, was used to amplify TCR beta CDR3 regions. First-round RT-PCR of the TCR CDR3 relied on the HTBI primer set. TCRdb reanalysed the multiplex PCR reads using MiXCR and keeps one entry per CDR3 protein. The table has 490,000 or so distinct CDR3 sequences, over 35% seen once. This CDR3 region has 15 residues. The V end was cut by 6 bases, the J end by 2 bases, with 14 bases between. CDR1 is SQVTM and CDR2 is ANQGSEA in the germline V gene.

This chain joins TRBV29-1 and TRBJ2-6; D remains unclear. Input material: peripheral blood or thyroid tissue (not recorded which). The sequence was obtained from an adult woman with Graves' disease, either hyperthyroidism or ophthalmopathy (not recorded which). CDR3 amino acids: CSVALERPGANVLTF. The CDR3 coding sequence is TGCAGCGTAGCCCTGGAACGCCCTGGGGCCAACGTCCTGACTTTC.